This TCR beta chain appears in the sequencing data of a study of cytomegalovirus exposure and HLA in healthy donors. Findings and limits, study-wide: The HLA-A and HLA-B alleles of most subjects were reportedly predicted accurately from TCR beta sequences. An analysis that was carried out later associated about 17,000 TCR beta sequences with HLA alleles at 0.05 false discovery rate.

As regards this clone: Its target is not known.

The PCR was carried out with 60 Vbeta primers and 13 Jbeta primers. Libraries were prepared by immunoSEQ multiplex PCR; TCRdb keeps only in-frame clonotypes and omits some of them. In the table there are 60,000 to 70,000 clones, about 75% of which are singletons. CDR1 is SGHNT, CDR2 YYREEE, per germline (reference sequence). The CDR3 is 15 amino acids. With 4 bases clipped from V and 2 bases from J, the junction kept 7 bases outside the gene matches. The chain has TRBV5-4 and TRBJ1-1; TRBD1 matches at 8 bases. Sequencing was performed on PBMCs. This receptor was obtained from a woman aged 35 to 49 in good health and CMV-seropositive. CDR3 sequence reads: CASSPPGQVNTEAFF. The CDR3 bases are TGTGCCAGCAGCCCTCCGGGACAGGTTAACACTGAAGCTTTCTTT.